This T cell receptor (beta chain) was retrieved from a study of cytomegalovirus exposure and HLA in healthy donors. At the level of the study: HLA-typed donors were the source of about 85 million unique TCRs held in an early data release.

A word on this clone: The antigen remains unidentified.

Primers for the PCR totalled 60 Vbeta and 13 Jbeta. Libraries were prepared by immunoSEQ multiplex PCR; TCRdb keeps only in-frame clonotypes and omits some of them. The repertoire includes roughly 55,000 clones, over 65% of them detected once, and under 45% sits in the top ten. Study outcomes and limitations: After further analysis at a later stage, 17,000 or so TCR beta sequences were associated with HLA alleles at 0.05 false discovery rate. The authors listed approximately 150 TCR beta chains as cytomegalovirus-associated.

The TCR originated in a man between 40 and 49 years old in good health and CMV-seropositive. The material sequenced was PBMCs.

The CDR3 nucleotides are TGTGCCAGCAGCTTGTTAGCAGGACAGGGGCCCTACACCTTC. Protein: CASSLLAGQGPYTF. The V call is TRBV5-4, the J call TRBJ1-2; TRBD1 agrees at 9 bases. V shed 1 base and J 10 bases; nucleotides not matched to a gene: 8. This CDR3 is 14 amino acids long. Germline assignment: CDR1 SGHNT and CDR2 YYREEE (reference sequence).